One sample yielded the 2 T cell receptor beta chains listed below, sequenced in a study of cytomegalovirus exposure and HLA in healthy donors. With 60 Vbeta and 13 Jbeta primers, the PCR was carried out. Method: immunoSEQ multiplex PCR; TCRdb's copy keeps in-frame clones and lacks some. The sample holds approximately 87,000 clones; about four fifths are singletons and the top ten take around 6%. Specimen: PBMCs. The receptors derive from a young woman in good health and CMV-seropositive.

Written as DNA, the CDR3 is TGTGCCAGCAGCACCGCGGGAGGGCCGGATTCACCCCTCCACTTT. It is translated as CASSTAGGPDSPLHF. The chain couples TRBV9 to TRBJ1-6; D not resolved. Deletions cut 4 bases from V and 8 bases from J, with 16 bases between. The CDR3 loop spans 15 amino acids. Per germline, CDR1 SGDLS and CDR2 YYNGEE. Using reference TRBV9 and TRBJ1-6 for the parts outside the CDR3, the full variable domain is DSGVTQTPKHLITATGQRVTLRCSPRSGDLSVYWYQQSLDQGLQFLIQYYNGEERAKGNILERFSAQQFPDLHSELNLSSLELGDSALYFCASSTAGGPDSPLHFGNGTRLTVT.

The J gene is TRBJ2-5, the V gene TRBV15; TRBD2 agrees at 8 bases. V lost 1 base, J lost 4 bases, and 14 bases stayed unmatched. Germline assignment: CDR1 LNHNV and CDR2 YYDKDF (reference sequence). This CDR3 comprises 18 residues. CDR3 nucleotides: TGTGCCACCAGCAGAGGCCCTTTGCGGGGGGTCCGGTCAGAGACCCAGTACTTC. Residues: CATSRGPLRGVRSETQYF.